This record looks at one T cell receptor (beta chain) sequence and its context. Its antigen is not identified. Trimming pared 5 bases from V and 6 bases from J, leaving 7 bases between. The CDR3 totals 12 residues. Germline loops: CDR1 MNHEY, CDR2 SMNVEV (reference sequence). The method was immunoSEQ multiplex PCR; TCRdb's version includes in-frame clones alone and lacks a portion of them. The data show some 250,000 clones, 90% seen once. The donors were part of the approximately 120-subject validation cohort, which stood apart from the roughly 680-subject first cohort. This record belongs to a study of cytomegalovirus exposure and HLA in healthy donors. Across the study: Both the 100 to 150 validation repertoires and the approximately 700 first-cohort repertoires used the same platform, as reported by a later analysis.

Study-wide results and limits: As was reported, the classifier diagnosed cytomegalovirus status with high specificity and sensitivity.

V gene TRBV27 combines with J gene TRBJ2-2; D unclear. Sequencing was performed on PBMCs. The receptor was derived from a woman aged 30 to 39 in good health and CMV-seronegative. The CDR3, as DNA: TGTGCCAGCAGTGGGATTTCCGGGGAGCTGTTTTTT. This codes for CASSGISGELFF.